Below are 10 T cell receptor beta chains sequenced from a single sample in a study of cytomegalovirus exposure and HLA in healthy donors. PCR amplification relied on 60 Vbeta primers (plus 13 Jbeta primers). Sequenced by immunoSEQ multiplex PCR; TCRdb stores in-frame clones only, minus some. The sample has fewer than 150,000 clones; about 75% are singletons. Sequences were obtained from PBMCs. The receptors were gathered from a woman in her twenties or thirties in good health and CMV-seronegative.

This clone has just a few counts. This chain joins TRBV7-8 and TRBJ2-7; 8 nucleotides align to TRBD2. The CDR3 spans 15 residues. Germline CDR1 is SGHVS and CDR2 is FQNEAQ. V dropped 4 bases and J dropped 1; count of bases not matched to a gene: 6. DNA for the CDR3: TGTGCCAGCAGCTCTCGGAGCGGGAGTTCCTACGAGCAGTACTTC. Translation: CASSSRSGSSYEQYF.

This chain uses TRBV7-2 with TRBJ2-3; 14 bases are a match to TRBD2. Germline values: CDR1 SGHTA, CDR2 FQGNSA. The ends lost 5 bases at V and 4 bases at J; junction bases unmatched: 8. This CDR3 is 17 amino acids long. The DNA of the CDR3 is TGTGCCAGCAGCCCCCGACTAGCGGGGGGGCGGGCAGATACGCAGTATTTT. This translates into CASSPRLAGGRADTQYF. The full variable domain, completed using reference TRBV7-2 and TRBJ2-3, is GAGVSQSPSNKVTEKGKDVELRCDPISGHTALYWYRQSLGQGLEFLIYFQGNSAPDKSGLPSDRFSAERTGGSVSTLTIQRTQQEDSAVYLCASSPRLAGGRADTQYFGPGTRLTVL.

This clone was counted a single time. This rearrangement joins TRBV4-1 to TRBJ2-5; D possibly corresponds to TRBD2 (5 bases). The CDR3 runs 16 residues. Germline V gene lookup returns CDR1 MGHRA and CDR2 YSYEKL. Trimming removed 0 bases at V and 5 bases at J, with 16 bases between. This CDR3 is CASSQERGIAAETQYF. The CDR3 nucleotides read TGCGCCAGCAGCCAAGAACGAGGGATTGCAGCCGAGACCCAGTACTTC.

The CDR3 DNA follows: TGTGCCAGCACCCTTGGGACAGGGGGCAAGCAGTTCTTC. Amino acids: CASTLGTGGKQFF. The chain recombines TRBV5-6 with TRBJ2-1, with 12 bases that match TRBD1. V gave up 6 bases and J gave up 11 bases; unmatched junction bases: 6. CDR3 length: 13 amino acids. Germline V gives CDR1 SGHDT, CDR2 YYEEEE.

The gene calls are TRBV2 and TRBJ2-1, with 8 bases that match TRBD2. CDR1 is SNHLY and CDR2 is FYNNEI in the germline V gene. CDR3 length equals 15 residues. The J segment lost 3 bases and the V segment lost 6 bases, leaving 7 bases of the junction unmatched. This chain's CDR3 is CASSVTSGLYNEQFF. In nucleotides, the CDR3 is TGTGCCAGCAGCGTCACTAGCGGACTCTACAATGAGCAGTTCTTC. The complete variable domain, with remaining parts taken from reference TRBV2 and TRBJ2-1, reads EPEVTQTPSHQVTQMGQEVILRCVPISNHLYFYWYRQILGQKVEFLVSFYNNEISEKSEIFDDQFSVERPDGSNFTLKIRSTKLEDSAMYFCASSVTSGLYNEQFFGPGTRLTVL.

CDR3 DNA sequence: TGTGCCGGGCCTAGCGGGAGGGGCGAGGAGACCCAGTACTTC. Translation: CAGPSGRGEETQYF. This sequence joins TRBV6-5 and TRBJ2-5; TRBD2 matches at 12 bases. Germline trimming cut 11 bases from V and 5 bases from J; bases unmatched to any gene: 9. The CDR3 covers 14 residues. Germline CDR1 MNHEY, CDR2 SVGAGI.

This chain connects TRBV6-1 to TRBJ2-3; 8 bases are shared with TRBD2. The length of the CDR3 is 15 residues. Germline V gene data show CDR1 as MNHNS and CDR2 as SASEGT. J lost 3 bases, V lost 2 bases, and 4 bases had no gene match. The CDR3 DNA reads TGTGCCAGCAGTGAATATAAGCGGGGGACAGATACGCAGTATTTT. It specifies CASSEYKRGTDTQYF.

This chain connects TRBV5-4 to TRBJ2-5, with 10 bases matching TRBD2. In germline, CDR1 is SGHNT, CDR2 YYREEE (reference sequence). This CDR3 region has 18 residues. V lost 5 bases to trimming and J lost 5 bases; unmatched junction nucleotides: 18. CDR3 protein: CASSSGGLAGALGETQYF. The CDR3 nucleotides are TGTGCCAGCAGTTCTGGAGGGCTAGCGGGGGCCCTGGGGGAGACCCAGTACTTC.

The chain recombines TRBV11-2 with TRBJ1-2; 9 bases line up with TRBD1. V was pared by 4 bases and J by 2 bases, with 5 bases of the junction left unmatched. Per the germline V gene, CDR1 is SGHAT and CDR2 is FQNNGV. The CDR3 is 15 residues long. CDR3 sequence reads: CASSSYRGRNYGYTF. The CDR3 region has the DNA TGTGCCAGCAGCTCCTACAGGGGGCGCAACTATGGCTACACCTTC.

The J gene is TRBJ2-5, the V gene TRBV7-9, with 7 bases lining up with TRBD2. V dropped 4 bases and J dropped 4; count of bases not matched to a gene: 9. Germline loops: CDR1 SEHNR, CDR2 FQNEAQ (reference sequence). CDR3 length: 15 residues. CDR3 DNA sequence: TGTGCCAGCAGCTCTAGCTACAAGCGGGGAGAGACCCAGTACTTC. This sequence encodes CASSSSYKRGETQYF.